This T cell receptor beta chain was identified in a study of a mutant IDH1 vaccine in newly diagnosed glioma. Study details: There were approximately 62% males and around 40% females among treated patients, whose mean age was roughly 40 years. Study-wide results and limits: Immune responses induced by vaccination arose in 93.3% of the patients.

Clones were read by immunoSEQ multiplex PCR, and TCRdb kept only the in-frame ones, dropping some. Found here are roughly 41,000 clones, around 90% of them singletons; the top ten hold 15% to 20%. The sample's time point: baseline, week 1 (first vaccination visit). The sample's treatment: pre-vaccination baseline after standard-of-care therapy. For this clone: Its antigen is unidentified.

Germline assignment: CDR1 GTSNPN and CDR2 SVGIG (reference sequence). The CDR3 is 10 amino acids. Deletions cut 3 bases from V and 5 bases from J, with 4 bases between. This sequence originates from a man between 18 and 29 years old with glioma. The chain couples TRBV30 to TRBJ1-1; no firm D call. The sequencing here drew on PBMCs, taken from a glioma patient treated with radiotherapy, temozolomide or both. CDR3 in DNA: TGTGCCTGGAGGAGGACTGAAGCTTTCTTT. Its translation is CAWRRTEAFF.